This T cell receptor beta chain appears in the sequencing data of a study of cytomegalovirus exposure and HLA in healthy donors. This CDR3 is 14 amino acids long. Germline CDR1 is MNHEY and CDR2 is SMNVEV (reference sequence). The V and J ends lost 6 bases and 5 bases, in that order; junction bases with no gene match: 4. Researchers ran the PCR with 60 Vbeta and 13 Jbeta primers. TCRdb's table, derived via immunoSEQ multiplex PCR, lists solely in-frame clones and lacks some. The data show some 63,000 clones, around 80% seen once. The sequencing sample was made of PBMCs. The chain is built from TRBV27 and TRBJ2-3; the match to TRBD2 covers 11 bases. This receptor was taken from a woman aged 40-49 years in good health and CMV-seronegative. The chain's CDR3 is CASRLAGVIDTQYF. The DNA of the CDR3 is TGTGCCAGCAGACTAGCGGGAGTCATAGATACGCAGTATTTT.